This T cell receptor beta chain was documented in a study of CD4 T cells in relation to SARS-CoV-2 and coronaviruses. About the research overall: The negative reference was HIV-1 Nef peptide pool or peptide-free culture.

The data were produced by immunoSEQ multiplex PCR, yet TCRdb's version contains in-frame clones alone and is incomplete. This table holds some 16,000 clones, nearly 85% found once. Germline CDR1 SGHRS, CDR2 YFSETQ. V lost 4 bases and J 4 bases, leaving 12 bases between the germline ends. The CDR3 is 13 amino acids. This clone was seen just once. The antigen remains undetermined. Before the COVID-19 pandemic, during about 2011-2019, CD4+ T cells were taken from unexposed donors. The cells were cultured for approximately ten days before CD4+ T cells were isolated. As cell numbers allowed, unexposed-donor CD4+ T cells faced SARS-CoV-2 S/N and four cold-coronavirus spikes. PBMCs were plated at about 2 million per well in IL-2-containing medium. Points from the study as a whole: Pre-pandemic and post-infection samples never came from the same donor.

The clonotype originates from a human donor in good health. The material sequenced was CD4+ T cells from PBMCs, cultured in vitro. The gene calls are TRBV5-1 and TRBJ2-7; D is unclear. The chain's CDR3 is CASSPPEYYEQYF. The CDR3 nucleotides read TGCGCCAGCAGCCCTCCGGAATATTACGAGCAGTACTTC.